This T cell receptor (beta chain) was sequenced during a study of T cell responses to AZD1222 COVID-19 vaccine. Pooling covered second doses at about 4 or about 12 weeks. Regarding the study as a whole: Mapped onto spike, vaccine-associated CD4 TCRs spanned it and were dominant at 160-218 and 743-854. Repertoires were collected only later (after the peak T cell response had occurred). Just six AZD1222 recipients were seropositive at baseline.

In germline, CDR1 is SEHNR, CDR2 FQNEAQ (reference sequence). The CDR3 contains 15 residues. After removal of 5 bases from V and 6 bases from J, the junction contained 8 bases not matched to a gene. Only in-frame clones appear in the TCRdb table, and some are missing; sequencing was by immunoSEQ multiplex PCR. The data hold fewer than 180,000 clones, with 80% to 95% observed a single time. Of note for this clone: Its antigen is unidentified.

This TCR derives from an adult who received the AZD1222 COVID-19 vaccine. The sample in question was peripheral blood, obtained 28 days after the second AZD1222 dose. The V gene is TRBV7-9, the J gene TRBJ1-5; 9 nucleotides line up with TRBD1. CDR3 sequence reads: CASSPGTGSGQPQHF. The DNA of the CDR3 is TGTGCCAGCAGCCCCGGGACAGGGAGCGGTCAGCCCCAGCATTTT. The full variable domain, in which reference TRBV7-9 and TRBJ1-5 provide the parts outside the CDR3, is DTGVSQNPRHKITKRGQNVTFRCDPISEHNRLYWYRQTLGQGPEFLTYFQNEAQLEKSRLLSDRFSAERPKGSFSTLEIQRTEQGDSAMYLCASSPGTGSGQPQHFGDGTRLSIL.